This record covers a single T cell receptor beta chain. The antigen it recognizes is unknown. No base-level quality is on record; no much larger clone is a single base apart. The source of the sample is a study of cytomegalovirus exposure and HLA in healthy donors (dated by TCRdb to between 2016 and 2019). A note on the overall study: An earlier analysis of approximately 600 of the donors reported 250 to 350 Gb of sequence data and about 100 million unique TCR beta sequences from about 180 million T cells. A separate validation cohort of over a hundred different subjects was used in addition to the 666-subject first cohort. The T cell repertoires of under 700 subjects were profiled by immunosequencing and related to cytomegalovirus serostatus. Among roughly 370 genotyped donors of the cohort, an average of about 240,000 unique TCR beta nucleotide sequences were sequenced per donor, about a sixth of them non-productive. All discovery cohort repertoires had been generated on a single sequencing platform. An early release covering more than 500 HLA-typed donors comprised about 320 gigabases of sequencing data and 85 million to 100 million unique TCR sequences. Of the approximately 370 genotyped donors, less than 90% were placed in the genetic ancestry cluster associated with self-reported Caucasian donors. Genome-wide SNP genotypes for about 65% of the roughly 670 donors were used in a later genetic analysis, which treated that subset as a discovery cohort. The study aimed to test whether cataloging public T cell receptors could reveal signatures of past pathogen exposure. The number of donors typed differed by locus, with roughly 629-640 for A, B, C, DRB1 and DQB1, more than 500 for DQA1, about 610 for DPA1, and around 460 for DPB1. Class I and class II HLA loci were covered by the typing at four-digit resolution. To decide whether each TCR beta V gene segment behaved as functional or pseudogenic, an earlier analysis of some 540 of the donors relied on high-throughput TCR beta sequencing. Alongside the repertoire data, information on donor age, sex, ethnicity and CMV serostatus was compiled. About five DR-DQ haplotypes were handled as single units for association and clustering, since linkage in the cohort was strong. A later analysis re-analyzed previously published TCR beta repertoires from roughly 690 donors and added high-resolution HLA genotyping to study TCR occurrence patterns. To predict cytomegalovirus infection status, the study combined high-throughput TCR immunosequencing, statistical association of individual TCRs with disease status, and machine learning. Rather than using new phenotypic data, the later analysis identified candidate immune exposures from TCR beta sequences and from how often those sequences occurred across donors.

CDR1 and CDR2 are drawn from the germline V gene: SGHTA, FQGNSA. The CDR3 holds 15 amino acids from the cysteine to the phenylalanine. This entry keeps only the CDR3 DNA: 45 bases, framed from base 1. Trimming removed 0 bases from V and 6 bases from J; the gene matches leave 7 bases unexplained. In total, approximately 610 healthy bone marrow donors made up the cohort. At the time of sampling, every cohort member was nominally healthy, though immune exposures that went unrecorded were likely present. The donor was CMV seronegative and belonged to the group of around 350 seronegative cohort members. A peripheral blood sample was collected from each donor, and TCR beta sequencing was performed on peripheral blood mononuclear cells. Genomic DNA was extracted from the blood cell samples with the Qiagen DNeasy Blood Extraction Kit. The library was obtained by the immunoSEQ multiplex PCR assay. A mixture of 60 forward primers for TCR Vbeta segments and 13 reverse primers for TCR Jbeta segments was used in the multiplex PCR. The CDR3 region of rearranged TCR beta genes was amplified from genomic DNA with a multiplex PCR assay. The Illumina HiSeq System was used to sequence the amplified TCR beta libraries as 87-base-pair reads. Concerning the study's data processing: A later analysis counted some 74 million unique TCR beta chains across the roughly 700 repertoires, and about 10 million of these chains were shared by at least two donors. Raw reads were error-corrected and collapsed into unique sequences with a nearest-neighbor algorithm that merged closely related sequences to remove PCR and sequencing errors. V, D and J gene segments were assigned by aligning CDR3 sequences to IMGT reference sequences. For a sequence to be retained, a match of at least six nucleotides to both a V gene segment and a J gene segment was required. A rearrangement was called productive if the CDR3 had no stop codons and remained in frame with V and J, and every other rearrangement was called non-productive. Following IMGT convention, CDR3 was defined as the stretch from the second conserved V-encoded cysteine to the conserved J-encoded phenylalanine. Sequences without an unambiguous match to a single V gene segment were excluded from the earlier analysis of about 600 of the donors. An earlier analysis of fewer than 750 of the donors classified V segments as functional when productive rearrangements were above 56.7% and as segregating when the standard deviation between donors was above 5%. A statistical classification framework was developed to diagnose cytomegalovirus status using the catalog of TCR beta chain sequences. In a later analysis, TCR nucleotide sequences were compared against IMGT/GENE-DB human TR gene sequences so that V and J genes could be assigned. In a later analysis, CDR3 sequences and most-parsimonious VDJ recombination scenarios were assigned using the TCRdist pipeline. In a later analysis, every TCR beta chain was defined by the combination of its CDR3 amino acid sequence and its V-gene family, and reads without a unique V-gene family were dropped. In a later analysis, some 600 highly shared, low-generation-probability nucleotide sequences were removed to address suspected cross-contamination and a sequencing artifact. A later analysis calculated a clonal expansion index for each public chain from normalized within-repertoire ranks of inferred template counts. In a later analysis, generation probabilities were computed with a VDJ recombination model fitted to out-of-frame rearrangements, and the resulting probabilities were checked against IGoR. In a later analysis, hypergeometric tests were used to score TCR-TCR, TCR-HLA and TCR-CMV co-occurrence, with a repertoire-size bias correction applied to TCR pairs. In a later analysis, false discovery rates were estimated by permuting HLA or CMV assignments 20 times. In a later analysis, co-occurring TCRs were grouped using DBSCAN, with TCRdist sequence similarity added in when clustering inside HLA-allele-positive subsets. Repertoires with fewer than 30,000 or more than 120,000 public chains were left out of co-occurrence clustering, as were about five repertoires with anomalous nucleotide sharing. As stored in TCRdb, this immuneACCESS dataset retains in-frame rearrangements with V and J assigned. A fraction of the clones does not appear; measured against another copy, unresolved V genes explain less than half of the discrepancy, and the remainder lacks a known reason. The V and J calls and clone size come from that table; D and trimming were worked out from the DNA. The sample table holds some 180,000 clones, of which around 77% were seen once. The top ten hold less than 2% of the sample.

Results the study describes overall, beyond this receptor: Sequencing depth was assumed to be roughly uniform across donors in the presence/absence analyses, though that assumption may not hold. For the cohort, immune exposure information was limited to CMV serostatus. A later genetic analysis reported fewer N-insertions in productive TCRs among donors in an Asian-associated ancestry cluster than the roughly 700-donor mean. The sequencing pipeline was judged likely to have produced a cluster of highly shared sequence variants as a technical artifact. The earlier analysis of approximately 540 of the donors excluded over 15 rarely observed V segments, including chromosome 9 orphons, because counts were too low. In a later analysis, most CMV-associated TCR beta chains were found to appear HLA-restricted, with HLA associations seemingly driven largely by CMV exposure. Assigning TCR associations to individual alleles was difficult when HLA alleles, especially DR and DQ, strongly co-occurred. Across donors, most TCR sequences were observed very rarely, whereas some public TCRs were present in many individuals. A total of fewer than 200 TCR beta chains were listed by the study as associated with cytomegalovirus. Several of the top co-occurrence clusters appeared to be linked to parvovirus B19, influenza, CMV and Epstein-Barr virus, according to a later analysis. HLA typing was unavailable for some donors at each locus, so association tests used only the typed subset. In a later analysis, the rate of TCR association differed among HLA loci, with DRB1 alleles having the most associated TCRs and HLA-C alleles having the fewest. The cohort was sequenced for TCR beta chains only, and without alpha or paired-chain data the features that could be detected were limited. Some IMGT-functional V segments, including TRBV6-2 and TRBV6-3, could not be told apart with the 87-base-pair reads, so those segments were excluded. According to the authors, the approach could potentially be generalized to other disease states and immunological phenotypes. Specific HLA alleles were associated with some 15,000 TCR beta sequences at a false discovery rate of 0.05 in a later analysis. In both the original and validation cohorts, the classifier was reported to diagnose cytomegalovirus status with high specificity and sensitivity. A few of the identified cytomegalovirus-associated TCR beta chains were confirmed in vitro to be specific for cytomegalovirus antigens. A further reported finding was that TCR beta sequences accurately predicted the HLA-A and HLA-B alleles for most subjects in the first cohort. In a later genetic analysis, a missense DCLRE1C variant was associated with V-gene and J-gene trimming of TCR beta chains, and the association was replicated in an independent cohort. In a later analysis, HLA-associated TCR beta chains showed more clonal expansion and lower generation probabilities than non-associated chains that were equally common. Linkage disequilibrium might explain the correlated functional status among segregating V segments, but an unknown experimental factor could not be ruled out. An earlier analysis of 587 of the donors showed that most TCR beta V segments appeared in productive rearrangements either about 87% or about 30% of the time, which broadly matched IMGT annotations.

The sequence was obtained from a man aged 25 to 45 in good health and CMV-seronegative. Rearrangement joined TRBV7-2 to TRBJ1-2, with TRBD1 matching 7 junction bases. Sequences were obtained from PBMCs. CDR3 reads: CASSLAPGQSHGYTF. Read as DNA, the sequence is TGTGCCAGCAGCTTAGCACCGGGACAGTCTCATGGCTACACCTTC.